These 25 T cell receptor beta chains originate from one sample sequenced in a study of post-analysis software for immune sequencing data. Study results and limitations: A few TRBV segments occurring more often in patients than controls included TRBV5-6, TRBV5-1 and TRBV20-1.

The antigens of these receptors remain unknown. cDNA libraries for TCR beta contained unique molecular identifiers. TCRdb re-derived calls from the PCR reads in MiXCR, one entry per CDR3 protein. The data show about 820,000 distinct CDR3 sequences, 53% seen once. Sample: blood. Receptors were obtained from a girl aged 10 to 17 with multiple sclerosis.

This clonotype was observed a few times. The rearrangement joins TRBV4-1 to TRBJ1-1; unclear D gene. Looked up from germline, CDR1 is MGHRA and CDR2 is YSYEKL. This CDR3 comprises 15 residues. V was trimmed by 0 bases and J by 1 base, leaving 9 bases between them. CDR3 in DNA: TGCGCCAGCAGCCAAGATCCCGGCGGGAACACTGAAGCTTTCTTT. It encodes CASSQDPGGNTEAFF.

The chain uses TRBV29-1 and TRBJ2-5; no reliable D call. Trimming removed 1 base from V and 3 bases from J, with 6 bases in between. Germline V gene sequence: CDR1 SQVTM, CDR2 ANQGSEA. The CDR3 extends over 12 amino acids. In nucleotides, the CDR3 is TGCAGCGTTGAAGGGCAAGAAGAGACCCAGTACTTC. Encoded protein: CSVEGQEETQYF.

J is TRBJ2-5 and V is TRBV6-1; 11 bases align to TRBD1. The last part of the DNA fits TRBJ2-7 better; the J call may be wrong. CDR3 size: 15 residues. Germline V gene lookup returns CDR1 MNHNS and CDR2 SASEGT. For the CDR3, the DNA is TGTGCCAGCAGTGAAGCGGGACAGGGGGGATCCGAGCAGTACTTC. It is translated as CASSEAGQGGSEQYF.

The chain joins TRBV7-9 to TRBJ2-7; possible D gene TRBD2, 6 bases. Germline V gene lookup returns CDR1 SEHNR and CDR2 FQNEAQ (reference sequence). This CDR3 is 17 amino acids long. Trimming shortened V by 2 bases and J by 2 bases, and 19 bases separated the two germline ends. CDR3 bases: TGTGCCAGCAGCTTATCGGAAAGGGACTTAGTCCCCTACGAGCAGTACTTC. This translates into CASSLSERDLVPYEQYF.

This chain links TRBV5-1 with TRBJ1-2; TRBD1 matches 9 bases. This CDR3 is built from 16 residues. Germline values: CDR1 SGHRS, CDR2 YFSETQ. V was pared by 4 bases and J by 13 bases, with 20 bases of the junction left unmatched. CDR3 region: CASSPPSRDREGLLTF. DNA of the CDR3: TGCGCCAGCAGCCCACCGTCCCGGGACAGGGAGGGGTTGCTCACCTTC.

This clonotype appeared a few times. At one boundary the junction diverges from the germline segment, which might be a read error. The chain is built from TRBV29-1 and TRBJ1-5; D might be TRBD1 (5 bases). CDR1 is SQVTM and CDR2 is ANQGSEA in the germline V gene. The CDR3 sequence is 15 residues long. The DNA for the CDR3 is TGTAGCGCCGTGGGGGATAGGGATAGCAATCAGCCCCAGCATTTT. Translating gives CSAVGDRDSNQPQHF.

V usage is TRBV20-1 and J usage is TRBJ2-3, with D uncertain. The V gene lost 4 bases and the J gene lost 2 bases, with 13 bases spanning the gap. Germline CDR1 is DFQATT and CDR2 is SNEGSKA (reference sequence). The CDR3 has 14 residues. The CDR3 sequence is CSAIPHTITDTQYF. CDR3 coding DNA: TGCAGTGCTATTCCCCACACGATCACAGATACGCAGTATTTT.

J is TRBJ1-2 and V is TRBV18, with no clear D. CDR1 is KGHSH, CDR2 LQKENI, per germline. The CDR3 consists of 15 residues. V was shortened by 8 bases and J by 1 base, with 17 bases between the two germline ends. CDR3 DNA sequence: TGTGCCAGCAAGGAAAGCCCCACATTTAACTATGGCTACACCTTC. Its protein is CASKESPTFNYGYTF.

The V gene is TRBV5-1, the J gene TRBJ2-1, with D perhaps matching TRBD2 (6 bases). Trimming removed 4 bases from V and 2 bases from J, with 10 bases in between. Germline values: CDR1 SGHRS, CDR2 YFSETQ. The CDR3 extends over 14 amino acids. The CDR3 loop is CASSPVAAYNEQFF. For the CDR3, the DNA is TGCGCCAGCAGCCCCGTAGCGGCCTACAATGAGCAGTTCTTC. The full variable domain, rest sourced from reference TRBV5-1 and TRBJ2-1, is KAGVTQTPRYLIKTRGQQVTLSCSPISGHRSVSWYQQTPGQGLQFLFEYFSETQRNKGNFPGRFSGRQFSNSRSEMNVSTLELGDSALYLCASSPVAAYNEQFFGPGTRLTVL.

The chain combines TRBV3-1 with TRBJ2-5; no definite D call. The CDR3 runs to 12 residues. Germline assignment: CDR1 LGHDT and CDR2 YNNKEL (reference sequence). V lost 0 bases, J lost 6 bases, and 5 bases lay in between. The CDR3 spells CASSQDLKTQYF. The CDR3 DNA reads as TGTGCCAGCAGCCAAGATTTAAAGACCCAGTACTTC.

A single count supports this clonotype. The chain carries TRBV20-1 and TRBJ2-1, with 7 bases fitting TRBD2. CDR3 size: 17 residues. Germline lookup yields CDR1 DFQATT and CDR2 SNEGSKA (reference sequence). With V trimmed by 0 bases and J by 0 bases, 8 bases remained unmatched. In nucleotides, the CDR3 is TGCAGTGCTAGAGATGTTCTAGCGGAGAGCTCCTACAATGAGCAGTTCTTC. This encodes CSARDVLAESSYNEQFF.

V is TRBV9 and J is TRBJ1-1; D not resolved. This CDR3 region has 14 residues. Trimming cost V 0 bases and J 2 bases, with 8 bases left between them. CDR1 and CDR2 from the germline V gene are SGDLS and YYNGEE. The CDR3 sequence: CASSVGPRNTEAFF. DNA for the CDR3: TGTGCCAGCAGCGTAGGTCCCCGTAACACTGAAGCTTTCTTT.

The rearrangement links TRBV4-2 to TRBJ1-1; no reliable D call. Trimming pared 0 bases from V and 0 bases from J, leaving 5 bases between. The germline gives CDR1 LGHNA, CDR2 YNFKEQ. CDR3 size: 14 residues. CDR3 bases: TGTGCCAGCAGCCAAGATTTGATGAACACTGAAGCTTTCTTT. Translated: CASSQDLMNTEAFF.

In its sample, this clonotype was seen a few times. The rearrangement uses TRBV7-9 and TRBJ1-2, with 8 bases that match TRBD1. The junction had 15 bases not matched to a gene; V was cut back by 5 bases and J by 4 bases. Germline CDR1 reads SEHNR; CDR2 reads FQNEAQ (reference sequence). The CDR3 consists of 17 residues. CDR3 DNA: TGTGCCAGCAGCCAGGAATCCGCGGACAGGGCCGGCTATGGCTACACCTTC. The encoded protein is CASSQESADRAGYGYTF.

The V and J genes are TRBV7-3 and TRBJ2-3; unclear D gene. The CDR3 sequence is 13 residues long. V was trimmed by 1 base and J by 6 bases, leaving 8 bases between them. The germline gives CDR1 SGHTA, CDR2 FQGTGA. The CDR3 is CASSLRLGDTQYF. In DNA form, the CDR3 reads TGTGCCAGCAGCTTAAGGTTGGGGGATACGCAGTATTTT.

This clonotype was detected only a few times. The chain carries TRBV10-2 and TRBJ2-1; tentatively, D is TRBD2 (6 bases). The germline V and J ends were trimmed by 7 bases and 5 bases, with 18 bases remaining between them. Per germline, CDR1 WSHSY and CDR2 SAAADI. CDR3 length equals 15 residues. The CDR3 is CASTRNGGIDNEQFF. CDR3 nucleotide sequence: TGCGCCAGCACCCGAAATGGCGGGATAGACAATGAGCAGTTCTTC.

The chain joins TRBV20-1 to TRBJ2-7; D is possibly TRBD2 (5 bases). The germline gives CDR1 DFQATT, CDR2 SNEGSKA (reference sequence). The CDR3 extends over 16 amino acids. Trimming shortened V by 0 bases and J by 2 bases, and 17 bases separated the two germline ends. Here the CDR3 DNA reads TGCAGTGCTAGAGATGGGAGCTGGGCTGTCCCCTACGAGCAGTACTTC. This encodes CSARDGSWAVPYEQYF.

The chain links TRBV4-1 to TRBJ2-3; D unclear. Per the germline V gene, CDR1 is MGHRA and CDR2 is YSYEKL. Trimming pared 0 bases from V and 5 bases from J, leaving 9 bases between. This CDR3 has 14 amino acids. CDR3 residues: CASSQDPLGDTQYF. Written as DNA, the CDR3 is TGCGCCAGCAGCCAAGATCCCTTGGGAGATACGCAGTATTTT.

CDR3 DNA: TGCAGTGCTAGGGATAGCGGGGGGGCCTACGAGCAGTACTTC. It yields the protein CSARDSGGAYEQYF. This chain uses TRBV20-1 with TRBJ2-7; 11 bases line up with TRBD2. Germline CDR1 DFQATT, CDR2 SNEGSKA (reference sequence). This CDR3 has 14 residues. The J segment lost 2 bases and the V segment lost 3 bases, leaving 3 bases of the junction unmatched.

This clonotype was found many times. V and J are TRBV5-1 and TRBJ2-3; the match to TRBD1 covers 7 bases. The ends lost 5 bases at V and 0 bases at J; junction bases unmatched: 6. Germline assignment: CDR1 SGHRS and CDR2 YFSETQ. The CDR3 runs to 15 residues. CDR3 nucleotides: TGCGCCAGCAGAAGGGACAGCCTAAGCACAGATACGCAGTATTTT. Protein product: CASRRDSLSTDTQYF.

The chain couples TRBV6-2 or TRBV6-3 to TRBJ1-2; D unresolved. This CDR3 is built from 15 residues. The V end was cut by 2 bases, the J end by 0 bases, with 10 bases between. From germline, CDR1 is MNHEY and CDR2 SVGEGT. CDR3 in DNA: TGTGCCAGCAGTTACCAGCTTATATCTAACTATGGCTACACCTTC. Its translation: CASSYQLISNYGYTF.

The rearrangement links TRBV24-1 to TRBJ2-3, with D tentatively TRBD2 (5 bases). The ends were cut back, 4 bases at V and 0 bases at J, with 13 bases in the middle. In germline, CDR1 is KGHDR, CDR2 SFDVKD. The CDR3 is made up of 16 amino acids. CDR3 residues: CATSDSQRYSTDTQYF. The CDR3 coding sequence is TGTGCCACCAGTGACTCTCAGCGGTATAGCACAGATACGCAGTATTTT.

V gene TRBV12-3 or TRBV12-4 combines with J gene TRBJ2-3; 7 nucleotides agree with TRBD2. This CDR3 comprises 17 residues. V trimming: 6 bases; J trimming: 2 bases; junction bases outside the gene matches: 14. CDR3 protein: CASRSRPTSSVTDTQYF. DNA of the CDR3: TGTGCCAGCAGATCTCGACCGACTAGCTCGGTCACAGATACGCAGTATTTT.

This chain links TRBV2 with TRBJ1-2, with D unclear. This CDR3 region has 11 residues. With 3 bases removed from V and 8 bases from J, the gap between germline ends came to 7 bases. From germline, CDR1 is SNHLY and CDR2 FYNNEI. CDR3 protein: CASSETGGYTF. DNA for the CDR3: TGTGCCAGCAGTGAGACCGGGGGCTACACCTTC.

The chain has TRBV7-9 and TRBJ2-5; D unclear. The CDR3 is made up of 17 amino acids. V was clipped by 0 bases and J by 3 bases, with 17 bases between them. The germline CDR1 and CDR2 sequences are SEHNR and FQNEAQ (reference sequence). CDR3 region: CASSLAALETEKETQYF. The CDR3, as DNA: TGTGCCAGCAGCTTAGCCGCGCTCGAAACAGAGAAAGAGACCCAGTACTTC.